The sequence of this T cell receptor beta chain was determined in a study of cytomegalovirus exposure and HLA in healthy donors. Whole-study context: A preliminary data release comprised around 90 million unique TCRs obtained from HLA-typed donors. Out of 398 genotyped donors, 81% belonged to the Caucasian-associated ancestry cluster.

The PCR had 60 Vbeta and 13 Jbeta primers. Profiling relied on immunoSEQ multiplex PCR, and the TCRdb table lists in-frame clones only, not all of them. The sample yields about 120,000 clones, roughly 82% seen once. V was cut by 0 bases and J by 4 bases, with 15 bases left in between. This CDR3 contains 17 residues. Germline V gene lookup returns CDR1 LGHNA and CDR2 YSLEER. This TCR derives from a male donor in good health and CMV-seropositive. The V call is TRBV4-3, the J call TRBJ1-4; weak D call: TRBD1 (6 bases). The sequenced sample was PBMCs. The CDR3 nucleotides read TGCGCCAGCAGCCAAGACTTGGACAGACTCGATAATGAAAAACTGTTTTTT. As protein: CASSQDLDRLDNEKLFF.